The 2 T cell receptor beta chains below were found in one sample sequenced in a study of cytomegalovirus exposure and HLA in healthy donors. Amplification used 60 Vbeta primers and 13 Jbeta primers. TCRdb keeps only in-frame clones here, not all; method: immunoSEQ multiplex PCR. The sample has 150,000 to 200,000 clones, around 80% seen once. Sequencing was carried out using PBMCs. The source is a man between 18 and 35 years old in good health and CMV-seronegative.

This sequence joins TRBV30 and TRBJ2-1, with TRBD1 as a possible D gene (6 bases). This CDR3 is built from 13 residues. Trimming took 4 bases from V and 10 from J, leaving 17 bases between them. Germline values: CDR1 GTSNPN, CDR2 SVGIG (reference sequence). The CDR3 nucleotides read TGTGCCTGGAACAGTGCGCAACAGGGCGAGCAGTTCTTC. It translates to CAWNSAQQGEQFF.

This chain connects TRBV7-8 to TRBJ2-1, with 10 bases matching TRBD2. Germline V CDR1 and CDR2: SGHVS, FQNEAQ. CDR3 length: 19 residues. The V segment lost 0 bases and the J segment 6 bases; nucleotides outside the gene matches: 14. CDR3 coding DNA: TGTGCCAGCAGCTTAGCGTGGGCTAGCGGGAGAGCCGCCGGCAATGAGCAGTTCTTC. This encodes CASSLAWASGRAAGNEQFF.